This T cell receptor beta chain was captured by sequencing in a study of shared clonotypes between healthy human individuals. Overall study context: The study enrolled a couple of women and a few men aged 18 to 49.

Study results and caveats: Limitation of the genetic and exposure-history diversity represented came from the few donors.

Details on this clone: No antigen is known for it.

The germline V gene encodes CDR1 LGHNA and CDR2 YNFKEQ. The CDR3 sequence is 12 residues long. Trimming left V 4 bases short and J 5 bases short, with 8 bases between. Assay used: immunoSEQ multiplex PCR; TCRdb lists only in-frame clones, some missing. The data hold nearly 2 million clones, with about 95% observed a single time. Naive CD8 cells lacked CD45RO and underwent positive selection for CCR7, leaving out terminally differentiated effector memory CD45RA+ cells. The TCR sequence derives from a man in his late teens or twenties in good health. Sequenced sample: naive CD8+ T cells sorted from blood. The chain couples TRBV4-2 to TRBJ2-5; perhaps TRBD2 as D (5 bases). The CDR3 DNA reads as TGTGCCAGCAGCCCCTCGGGGGAGACCCAGTACTTC. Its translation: CASSPSGETQYF.